The sequence of this T cell receptor (beta chain) was determined in a study of T-cell reconstitution after alpha-beta-depleted transplantation in children. It was with unique molecular identifiers that the TCRbeta library was prepared. MiXCR, applied by TCRdb to the PCR reads, yields one record per CDR3 protein. The table has roughly 200,000 distinct CDR3 sequences, around 9.5% seen once. The CDR3 runs 16 residues. V was clipped by 6 bases and J by 4 bases; unmatched bases: 12. This receptor was identified in a human donor who donated a stem cell graft to a child with acute lymphoblastic leukemia. J is TRBJ2-7 and V is TRBV12-3 or TRBV12-4; 10 bases align to TRBD1. Sequenced here: PBMCs from the stem cell graft donor, sampled from the stem cell graft. This chain's CDR3 is CASSLLAGTGAYEQYF. In nucleotides, the CDR3 is TGTGCCAGCAGCCTCCTGGCCGGGACAGGGGCTTACGAGCAGTACTTC.